This T cell receptor (beta chain) was profiled in a study of cytomegalovirus exposure and HLA in healthy donors. For the study at large: Assignment to the Caucasian-associated ancestry cluster applied to around four fifths of the approximately 380 genotyped donors. Study-wide findings and caveats: In a later analysis, across HLA loci, associated TCR counts were highest for DRB1, lowest for HLA-C. A few chains tied to CMV proved CMV antigen-specific in vitro. The listing of roughly 160 TCR beta chains classed them as cytomegalovirus-associated.

The PCR had 60 Vbeta and 13 Jbeta primers. Only in-frame clones appear in the TCRdb table, and some are missing; sequencing was by immunoSEQ multiplex PCR. The sample shows under 200,000 clones, roughly 80% of them seen only once. For this clone: Its matching antigen is unknown.

The sample consisted of PBMCs. The TCR sequence derives from a man aged 25-40 years in good health and CMV-seropositive.

The CDR3 DNA reads TGTGCCAGCAGCTTGTCTTCTAGCGGGGTCTACGAGCAGTACTTC. This codes for CASSLSSSGVYEQYF. The genes are TRBV5-6 and TRBJ2-7; 9 nucleotides align to TRBD2. The CDR3 runs 15 residues. Losses at the gene ends were 1 base for V and 3 bases for J; bases not matched to a gene: 5. The V gene's germline CDR1 is SGHDT and CDR2 YYEEEE.